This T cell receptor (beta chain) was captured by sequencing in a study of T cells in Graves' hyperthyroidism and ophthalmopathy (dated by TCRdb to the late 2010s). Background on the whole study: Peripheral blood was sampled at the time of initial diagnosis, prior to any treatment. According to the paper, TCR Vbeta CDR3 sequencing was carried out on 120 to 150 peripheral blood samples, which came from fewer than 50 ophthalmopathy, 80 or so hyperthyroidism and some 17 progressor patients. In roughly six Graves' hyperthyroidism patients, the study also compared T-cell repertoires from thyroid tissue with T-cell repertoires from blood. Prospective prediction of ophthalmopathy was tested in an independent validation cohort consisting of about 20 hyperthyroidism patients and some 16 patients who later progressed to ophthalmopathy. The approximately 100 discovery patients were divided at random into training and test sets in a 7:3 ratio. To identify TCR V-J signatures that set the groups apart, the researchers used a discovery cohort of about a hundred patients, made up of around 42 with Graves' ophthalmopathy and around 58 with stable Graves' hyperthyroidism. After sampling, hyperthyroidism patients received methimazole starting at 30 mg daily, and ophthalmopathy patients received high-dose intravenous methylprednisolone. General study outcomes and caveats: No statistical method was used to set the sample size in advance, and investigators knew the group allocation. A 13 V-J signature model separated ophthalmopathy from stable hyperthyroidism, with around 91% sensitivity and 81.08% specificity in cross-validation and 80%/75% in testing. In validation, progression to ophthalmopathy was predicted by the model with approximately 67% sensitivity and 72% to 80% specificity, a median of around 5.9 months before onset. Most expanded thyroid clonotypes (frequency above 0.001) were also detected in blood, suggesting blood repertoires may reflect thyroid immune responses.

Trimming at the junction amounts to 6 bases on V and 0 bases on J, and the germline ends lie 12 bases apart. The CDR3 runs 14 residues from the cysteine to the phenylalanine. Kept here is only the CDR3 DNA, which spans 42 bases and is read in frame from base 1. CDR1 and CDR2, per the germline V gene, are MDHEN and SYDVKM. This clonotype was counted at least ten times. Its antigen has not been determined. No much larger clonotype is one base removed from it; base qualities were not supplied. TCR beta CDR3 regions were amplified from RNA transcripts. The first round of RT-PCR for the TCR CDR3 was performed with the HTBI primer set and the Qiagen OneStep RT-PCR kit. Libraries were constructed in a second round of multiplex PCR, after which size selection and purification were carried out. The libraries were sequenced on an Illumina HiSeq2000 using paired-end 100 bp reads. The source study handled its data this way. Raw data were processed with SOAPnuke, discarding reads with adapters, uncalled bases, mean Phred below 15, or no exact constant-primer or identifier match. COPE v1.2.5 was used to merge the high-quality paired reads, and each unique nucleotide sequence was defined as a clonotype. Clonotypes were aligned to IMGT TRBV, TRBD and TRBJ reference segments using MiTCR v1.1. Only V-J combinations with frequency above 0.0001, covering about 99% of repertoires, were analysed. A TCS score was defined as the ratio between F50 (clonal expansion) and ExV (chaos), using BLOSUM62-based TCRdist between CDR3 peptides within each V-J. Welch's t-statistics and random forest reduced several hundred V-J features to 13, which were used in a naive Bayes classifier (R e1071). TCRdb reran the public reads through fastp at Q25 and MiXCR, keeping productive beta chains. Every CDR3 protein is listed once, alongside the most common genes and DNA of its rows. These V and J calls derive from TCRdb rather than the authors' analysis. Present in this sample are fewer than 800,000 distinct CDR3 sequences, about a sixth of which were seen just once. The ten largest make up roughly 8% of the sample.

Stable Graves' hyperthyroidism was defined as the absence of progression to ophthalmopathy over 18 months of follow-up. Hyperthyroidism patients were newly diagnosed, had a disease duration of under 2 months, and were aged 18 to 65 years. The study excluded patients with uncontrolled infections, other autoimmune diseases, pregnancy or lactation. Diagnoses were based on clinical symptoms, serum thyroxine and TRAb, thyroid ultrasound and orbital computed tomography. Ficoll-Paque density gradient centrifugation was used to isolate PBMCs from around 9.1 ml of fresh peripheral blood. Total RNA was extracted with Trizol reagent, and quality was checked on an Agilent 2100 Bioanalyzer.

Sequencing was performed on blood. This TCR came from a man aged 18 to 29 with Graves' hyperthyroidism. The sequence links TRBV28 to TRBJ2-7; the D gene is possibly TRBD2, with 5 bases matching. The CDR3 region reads CASSPRRSSYEQYF. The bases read TGTGCCAGCAGCCCAAGGAGGAGCTCCTACGAGCAGTACTTC.